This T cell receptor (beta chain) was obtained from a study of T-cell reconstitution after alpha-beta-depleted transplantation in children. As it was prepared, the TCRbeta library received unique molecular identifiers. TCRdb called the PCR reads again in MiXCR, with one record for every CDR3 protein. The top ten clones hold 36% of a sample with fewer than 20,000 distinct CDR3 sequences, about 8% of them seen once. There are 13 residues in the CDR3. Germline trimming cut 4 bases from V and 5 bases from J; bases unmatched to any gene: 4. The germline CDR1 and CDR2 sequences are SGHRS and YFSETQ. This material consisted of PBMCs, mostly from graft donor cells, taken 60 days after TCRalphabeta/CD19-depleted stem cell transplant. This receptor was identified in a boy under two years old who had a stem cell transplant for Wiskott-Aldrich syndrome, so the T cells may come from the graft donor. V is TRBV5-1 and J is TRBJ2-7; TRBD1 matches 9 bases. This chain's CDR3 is CASSRQGDHEQYF. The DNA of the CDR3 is TGCGCCAGCAGCCGACAGGGGGATCACGAGCAGTACTTC.